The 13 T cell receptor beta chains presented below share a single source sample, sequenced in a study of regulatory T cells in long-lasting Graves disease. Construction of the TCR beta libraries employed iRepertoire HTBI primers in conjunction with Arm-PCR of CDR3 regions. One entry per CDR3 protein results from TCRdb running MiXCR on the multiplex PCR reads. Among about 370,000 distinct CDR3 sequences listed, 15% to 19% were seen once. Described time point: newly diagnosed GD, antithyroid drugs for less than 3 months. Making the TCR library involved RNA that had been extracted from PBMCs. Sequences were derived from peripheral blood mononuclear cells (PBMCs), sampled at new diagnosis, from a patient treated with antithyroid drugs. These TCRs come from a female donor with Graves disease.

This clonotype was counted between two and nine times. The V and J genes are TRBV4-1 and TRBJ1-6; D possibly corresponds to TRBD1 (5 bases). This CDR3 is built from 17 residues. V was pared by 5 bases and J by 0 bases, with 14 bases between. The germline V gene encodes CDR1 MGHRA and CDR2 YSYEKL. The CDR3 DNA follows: TGCGCCAGCAGCGCCCGACAGTTGAGCTCCTATAATTCACCCCTCCACTTT. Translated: CASSARQLSSYNSPLHF.

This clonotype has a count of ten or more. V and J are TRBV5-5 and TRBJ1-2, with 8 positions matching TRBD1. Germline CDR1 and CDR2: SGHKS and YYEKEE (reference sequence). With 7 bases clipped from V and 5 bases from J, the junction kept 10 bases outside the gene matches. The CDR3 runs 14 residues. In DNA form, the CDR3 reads TGTGCCAGCCACACTAGGGGACAGGATTATGGCTACACCTTC. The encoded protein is CASHTRGQDYGYTF.

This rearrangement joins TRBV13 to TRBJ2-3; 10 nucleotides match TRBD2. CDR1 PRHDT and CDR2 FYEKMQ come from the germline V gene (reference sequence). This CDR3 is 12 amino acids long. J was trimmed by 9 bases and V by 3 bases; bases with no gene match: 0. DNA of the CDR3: TGTGCCAGCAGCTTTAGCGGGGGGACGCAGTATTTT. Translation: CASSFSGGTQYF.

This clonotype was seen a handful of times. The CDR3 DNA reads as TGCGCCAGCAGCCAATTCCTAGCGGGGGATTACAATGAGCAGTTCTTC. It yields the protein CASSQFLAGDYNEQFF. This chain connects TRBV4-1 to TRBJ2-1; 10 nucleotides line up with TRBD2. CDR1 is MGHRA, CDR2 YSYEKL, per germline. V lost 2 bases and J lost 4; bases outside the gene matches: 5. The CDR3 consists of 16 residues.

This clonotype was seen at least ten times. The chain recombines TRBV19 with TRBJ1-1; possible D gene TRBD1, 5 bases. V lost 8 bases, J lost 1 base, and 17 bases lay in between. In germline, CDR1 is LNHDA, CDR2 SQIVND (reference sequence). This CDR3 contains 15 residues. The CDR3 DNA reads TGTGCCAGTCTACCCAGGGTGATGGGGAACACTGAAGCTTTCTTT. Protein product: CASLPRVMGNTEAFF.

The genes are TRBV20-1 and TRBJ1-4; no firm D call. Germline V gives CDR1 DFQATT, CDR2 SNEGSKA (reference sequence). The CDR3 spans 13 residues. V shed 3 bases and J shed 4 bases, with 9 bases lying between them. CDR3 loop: CSASPPLNEKLFF. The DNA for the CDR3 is TGCAGTGCTAGTCCCCCGCTTAATGAAAAACTGTTTTTT.

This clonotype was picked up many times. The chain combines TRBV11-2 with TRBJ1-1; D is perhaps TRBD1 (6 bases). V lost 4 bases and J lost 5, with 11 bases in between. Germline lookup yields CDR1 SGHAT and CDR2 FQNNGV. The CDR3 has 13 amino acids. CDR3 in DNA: TGTGCCAGCAGCTCCAGGGGAAAAACTGAAGCTTTCTTT. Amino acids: CASSSRGKTEAFF.

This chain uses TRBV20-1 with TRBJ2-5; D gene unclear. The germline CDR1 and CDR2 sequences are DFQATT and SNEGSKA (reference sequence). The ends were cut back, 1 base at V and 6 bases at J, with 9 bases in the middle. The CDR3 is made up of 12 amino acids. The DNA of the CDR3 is TGCAGTGCTAGAGGGTTCCTGAAGACCCAGTACTTC. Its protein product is CSARGFLKTQYF.

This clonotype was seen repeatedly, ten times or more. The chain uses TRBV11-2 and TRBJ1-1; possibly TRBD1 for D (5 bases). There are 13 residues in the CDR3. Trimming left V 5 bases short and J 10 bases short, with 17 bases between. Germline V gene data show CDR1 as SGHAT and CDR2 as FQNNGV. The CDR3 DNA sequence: TGTGCCAGCAGCCCCAGGGACCTTCGGAGAGCTTTCTTT. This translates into CASSPRDLRRAFF.

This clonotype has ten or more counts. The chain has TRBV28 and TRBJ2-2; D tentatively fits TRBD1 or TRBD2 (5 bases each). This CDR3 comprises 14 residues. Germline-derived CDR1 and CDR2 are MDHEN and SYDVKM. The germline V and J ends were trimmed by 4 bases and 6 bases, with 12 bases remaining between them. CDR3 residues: CASSSYRGPGELFF. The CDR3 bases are TGTGCCAGCAGTTCCTATAGGGGACCCGGGGAGCTGTTTTTT. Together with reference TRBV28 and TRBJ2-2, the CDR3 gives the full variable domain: DVKVTQSSRYLVKRTGEKVFLECVQDMDHENMFWYRQDPGLGLRLIYFSYDVKMKEKGDIPEGYSVSREKKERFSLILESASTNQTSMYLCASSSYRGPGELFFGEGSRLTVL.

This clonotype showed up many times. The CDR3 loop is CASSLDLASGGLSYNEQFF. CDR3 DNA sequence: TGTGCCAGCAGCTTAGATTTGGCTAGCGGGGGTTTGTCCTACAATGAGCAGTTCTTC. The chain carries TRBV11-2 and TRBJ2-1, with 10 bases identical to TRBD2. Germline assignment: CDR1 SGHAT and CDR2 FQNNGV. After removal of 0 bases from V and 1 base from J, the junction contained 9 bases not matched to a gene. The CDR3 contains 19 residues.

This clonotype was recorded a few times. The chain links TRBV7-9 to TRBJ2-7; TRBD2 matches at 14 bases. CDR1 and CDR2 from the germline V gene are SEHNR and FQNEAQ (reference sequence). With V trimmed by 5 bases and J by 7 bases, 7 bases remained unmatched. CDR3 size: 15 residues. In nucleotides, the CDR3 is TGTGCCAGCAGCCCCGGGACTAGCGGGAGTGGAGAGCAGTACTTC. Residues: CASSPGTSGSGEQYF.

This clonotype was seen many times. Here the CDR3 DNA reads TGTGCCAGCAGGTCCGGGACAGGGGAAACGAACACCATATATTTT. Its protein is CASRSGTGETNTIYF. This rearrangement joins TRBV27 to TRBJ1-3, with 10 nucleotides matching TRBD1. The CDR3 sequence is 15 residues long. From germline, CDR1 is MNHEY and CDR2 SMNVEV (reference sequence). V shed 6 bases, J shed 7 bases, and the junction held 9 bases outside the gene matches.